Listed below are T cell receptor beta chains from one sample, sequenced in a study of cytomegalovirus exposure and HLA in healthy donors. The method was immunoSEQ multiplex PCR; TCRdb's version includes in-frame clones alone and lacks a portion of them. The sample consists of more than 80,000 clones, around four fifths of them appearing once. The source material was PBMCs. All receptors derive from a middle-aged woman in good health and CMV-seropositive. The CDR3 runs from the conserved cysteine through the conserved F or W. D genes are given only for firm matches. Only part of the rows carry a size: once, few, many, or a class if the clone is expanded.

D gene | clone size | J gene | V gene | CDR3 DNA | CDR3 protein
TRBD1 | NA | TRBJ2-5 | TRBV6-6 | TGTACCAGCAGCAAAGGGGGACAGGGAGAGACCCAGTACTTC | CTSSKGGQGETQYF
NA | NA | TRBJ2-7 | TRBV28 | TGTGCCAGCAGTTTGGACAGTTCCTACGAGCAGTACTTC | CASSLDSSYEQYF
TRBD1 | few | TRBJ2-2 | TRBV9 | TGTGCCAGCAGCGCAGGGGGTGGGGACACCGGGGAGCTGTTTTTT | CASSAGGGDTGELFF
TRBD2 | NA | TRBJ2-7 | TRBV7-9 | TGTGCCAGCAGCTTAGGACTAGCGGGGGCCTACGAGCAGTACTTC | CASSLGLAGAYEQYF
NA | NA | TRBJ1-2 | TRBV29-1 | TGCAGCGGGCAGCTGGCGGGTGGCTACACCTTC | CSGQLAGGYTF
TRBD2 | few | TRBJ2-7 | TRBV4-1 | TGCGCCAGCAGACCTACTAGCGGGAGAAATGAGCAGTACTTC | CASRPTSGRNEQYF
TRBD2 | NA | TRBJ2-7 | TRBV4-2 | TGTGCCAGCAGCCAAGGTAGGGCCGCCGGGACTAGCGGGAATCCCTACGAGCAGTACTTC | CASSQGRAAGTSGNPYEQYF
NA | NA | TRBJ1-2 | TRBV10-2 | TGCGCCAGCAGTGATCCAGGTTTAGGTGGCTACACCTTC | CASSDPGLGGYTF
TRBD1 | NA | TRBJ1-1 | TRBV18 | TGTGCCAGCTCACCGGCCGGGACAGGGGCCCTCACTGAAGCTTTCTTT | CASSPAGTGALTEAFF
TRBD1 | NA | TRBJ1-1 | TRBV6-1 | TGTGCCAGCAGTCACACAGGGGGAGAAGCTTTCTTT | CASSHTGGEAFF
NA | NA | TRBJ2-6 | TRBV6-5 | TGTGCCAGCAGTTATCAGGGCCCTGGGGCCAACGTCCTGACTTTC | CASSYQGPGANVLTF
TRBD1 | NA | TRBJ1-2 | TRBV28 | TGTGCCAGCAGAGTTCCGGGACAGGGGCCTGGCTACACCTTC | CASRVPGQGPGYTF
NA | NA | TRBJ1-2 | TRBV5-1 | TGCGCCAGCAGCTTGGATCAAGGGGCTATCGGTGTCTACACCTTC | CASSLDQGAIGVYTF
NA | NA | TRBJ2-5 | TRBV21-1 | TGTGCCAGCAGCAAACCGACTAGCGGGAGAGGCCAAGAGACCCAGTACTTC | CASSKPTSGRGQETQYF
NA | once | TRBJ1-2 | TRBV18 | TGTGCCAGCTCACCAAACAGGGAATATGGCTACACCTTC | CASSPNREYGYTF
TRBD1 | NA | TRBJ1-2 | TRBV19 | TGTGCCAGTAGTACCGAGGGACAGGGGGGATTCTATGGCTACACCTTC | CASSTEGQGGFYGYTF
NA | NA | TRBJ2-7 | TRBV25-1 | TGTGCCAGCAGTGAATATGGCGTGGGAGTAAAGTACGAGCAGTACTTC | CASSEYGVGVKYEQYF
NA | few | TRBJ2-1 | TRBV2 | TGTGCCAGCATGCAGAGCGTTAGCTCCTACAATGAGCAGTTCTTC | CASMQSVSSYNEQFF
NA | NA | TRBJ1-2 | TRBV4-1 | TGCGCCAGCAGCCAACCCTTGGACAGACACTACACCTTC | CASSQPLDRHYTF
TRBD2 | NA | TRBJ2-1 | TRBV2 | TGTGCCAGCACAGGGACTAGCGGGAGGGCCGTTGAGCAGTTCTTC | CASTGTSGRAVEQFF
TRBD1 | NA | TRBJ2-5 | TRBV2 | TGTGCCAGCAGTAAGGGACAGGCAGAAGAGACCCAGTACTTC | CASSKGQAEETQYF
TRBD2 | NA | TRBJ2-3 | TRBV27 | TGTGCCAGCAGTTTAGATAGCTTCCGACTAGCGGGAGCAATAGATACGCAGTATTTT | CASSLDSFRLAGAIDTQYF
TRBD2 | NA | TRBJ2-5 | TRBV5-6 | TGTGCCAGCAGCTTGTACCGCGGGAGTGGCCAAGAGACCCAGTACTTC | CASSLYRGSGQETQYF
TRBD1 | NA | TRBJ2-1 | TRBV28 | TGTGCCAGCAGCTCAAGGAAGGGTACAGGGGGCAATGAGCAGTTCTTC | CASSSRKGTGGNEQFF
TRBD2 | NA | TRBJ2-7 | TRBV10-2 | TGCGCCAGCAGTGAGTCAAATCGCGGGAGCTACGAGCAGTACTTC | CASSESNRGSYEQYF
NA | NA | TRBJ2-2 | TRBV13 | TGTGCCAGCAGCTCCCCGAGCTACACCGGGGAGCTGTTTTTT | CASSSPSYTGELFF
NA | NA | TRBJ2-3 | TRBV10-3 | TGTGCCATCAGTGTAGGGGAGGCGAATACGCAGTATTTT | CAISVGEANTQYF
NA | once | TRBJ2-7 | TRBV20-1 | TGCAGTCCACAGGGTTCGAACGAGCAGTACTTC | CSPQGSNEQYF
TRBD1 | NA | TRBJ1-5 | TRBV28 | TGTGCCAGCAGTTTATACCAGGGGGCGGTTCCGTATAGCAATCAGCCCCAGCATTTT | CASSLYQGAVPYSNQPQHF
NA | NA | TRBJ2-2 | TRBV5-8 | TGTGCCAGCAGCTTGTTCCCGCGGGAATCGACCGGGGAGCTGTTTTTT | CASSLFPRESTGELFF
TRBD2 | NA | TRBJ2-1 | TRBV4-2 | TGTGCCAGCAGCCAACGGACTAGCGGGAGCGTGAATGAGCAGTTCTTC | CASSQRTSGSVNEQFF
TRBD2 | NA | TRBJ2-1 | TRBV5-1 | TGCGCCAGCAGCTTGGAGACTAGCGGGAGTTGGGAGCAGTTCTTC | CASSLETSGSWEQFF